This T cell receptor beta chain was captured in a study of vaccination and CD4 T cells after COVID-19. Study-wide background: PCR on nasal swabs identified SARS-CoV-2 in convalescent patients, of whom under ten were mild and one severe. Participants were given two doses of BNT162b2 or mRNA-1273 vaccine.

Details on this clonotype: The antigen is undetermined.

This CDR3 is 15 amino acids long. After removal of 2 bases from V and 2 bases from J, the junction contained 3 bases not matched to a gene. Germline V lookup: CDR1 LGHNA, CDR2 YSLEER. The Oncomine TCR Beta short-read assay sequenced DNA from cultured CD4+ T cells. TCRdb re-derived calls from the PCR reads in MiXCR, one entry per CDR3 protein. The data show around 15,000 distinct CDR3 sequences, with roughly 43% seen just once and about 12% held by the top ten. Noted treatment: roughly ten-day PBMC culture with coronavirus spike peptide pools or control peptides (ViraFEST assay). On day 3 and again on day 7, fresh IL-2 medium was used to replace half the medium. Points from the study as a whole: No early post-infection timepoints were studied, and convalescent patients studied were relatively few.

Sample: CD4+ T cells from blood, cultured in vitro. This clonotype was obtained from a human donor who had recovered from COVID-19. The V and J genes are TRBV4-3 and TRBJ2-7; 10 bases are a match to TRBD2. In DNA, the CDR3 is TGCGCCAGCAGCCAAAACCTAGCGGGAGCCTACGAGCAGTACTTC. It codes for CASSQNLAGAYEQYF.